Listed below are T cell receptor beta chains from one sample, sequenced in a study of a mutant IDH1 vaccine in newly diagnosed glioma. Their specific antigens are unknown. Clones were sequenced by immunoSEQ multiplex PCR, and TCRdb holds only the in-frame ones, with some missing. The sample holds about 33,000 clones; about four fifths are singletons and the top ten take approximately 2.9%. The starting material was PBMCs, obtained from a glioma patient whose treatment included an IDH1 peptide vaccine. Receptors were obtained from a man aged 35 to 55 with glioma. Some clones in this sample may be carry-over from other donors' samples. The CDR3 runs from the conserved cysteine through the conserved F or W. A D gene is named only where the DNA matches it firmly. Some rows mark clone size as missing; the rest say once, few, many or name a class of expanded clone.

v_gene	d_gene	j_gene	abundance	CDR3nt	CDR3aa
TRBV29-1	.	TRBJ1-2	.	TGCAGCGTTGTCTCTAGGGATGCCTATGGCTACACCTTC	CSVVSRDAYGYTF
TRBV5-8	.	TRBJ1-6	.	TGTGCCAGCAGCTTGGAAACGGGGAGGAATTCACCCCTCCACTTT	CASSLETGRNSPLHF
TRBV5-4	.	TRBJ2-7	.	TGTGCCAGCAGCTTGTCAGGGAATCCCTCCGGAGAGCAGTACTTC	CASSLSGNPSGEQYF
TRBV27	TRBD1	TRBJ1-1	.	TGTGCCAGCAGGGACAGGGTGAACACTGAAGCTTTCTTT	CASRDRVNTEAFF
TRBV9	TRBD1	TRBJ1-2	.	TGTGCCAGCAGCTTTGGACAGGAAGCCCCCTATGGCTACACCTTC	CASSFGQEAPYGYTF
TRBV5-1	.	TRBJ1-1	.	TGCGCCAGCAGCTTGGGGAGATTACACAGCTCGGGGACTGAAGCTTTCTTT	CASSLGRLHSSGTEAFF
TRBV11-2	.	TRBJ2-7	.	TGTGCCAGCAGTTTCGGCCCCGGGGGCCAATACGAGCAGTACTTC	CASSFGPGGQYEQYF
TRBV7-8	TRBD1	TRBJ1-1	.	TGTGCCAGCAGTTCCGGGACAGTGACTGAAGCTTTCTTT	CASSSGTVTEAFF
TRBV15	.	TRBJ1-5	.	TGTGCCACCAGCCAAAGGGGGAACAGCAATCAGCCCCAGCATTTT	CATSQRGNSNQPQHF
TRBV9	.	TRBJ1-6	.	TGTGCCAGCAGCGGTATTAGGGATAATTCACCCCTCCACTTT	CASSGIRDNSPLHF
TRBV27	TRBD2	TRBJ2-7	once	TGTGCCAGCAGCCACAAGCTAGCGGGGGTTGCCTACGAGCAGTACTTC	CASSHKLAGVAYEQYF
TRBV19	TRBD1	TRBJ1-1	.	TGTGCCAGTAGGGACAGGGGGCCCACTGAAGCTTTCTTT	CASRDRGPTEAFF
TRBV25-1	TRBD1	TRBJ1-1	.	TGTGCCAGCAGTGAACTCGGACAGGGGAACACTGAAGCTTTCTTT	CASSELGQGNTEAFF
TRBV4-1	.	TRBJ1-5	.	TGCGCCAGCAGCCAAATCCGTGATAGCAATCAGCCCCAGCATTTT	CASSQIRDSNQPQHF
TRBV7-9	.	TRBJ2-7	.	TGTGCCAGCAGTAAAGAAGGGGGGGGAACCTACGAGCAGTACTTC	CASSKEGGGTYEQYF
TRBV20-1	.	TRBJ2-5	.	TGCAGTGCTAGGACCCAAGAGACCCAGTACTTC	CSARTQETQYF
TRBV6-1	TRBD1	TRBJ1-1	once	TGTGCCAGCAGCTTCGACAGGGGGAGCACTGAAGCTTTCTTT	CASSFDRGSTEAFF
TRBV14	.	TRBJ1-5	.	TGTGCCAGCAGCATCCCCCCCCAGAATAGCAATCAGCCCCAGCATTTT	CASSIPPQNSNQPQHF
TRBV5-1	TRBD1	TRBJ1-3	.	TGCGCCAGCAGCTTGGTGGGACAGGGGTCTGGAAACACCATATATTTT	CASSLVGQGSGNTIYF
TRBV5-1	.	TRBJ1-3	few	TGCGCCAGCAGCTTGGATTTTCGTCGACAGTCTGGAAACACCATATATTTT	CASSLDFRRQSGNTIYF
TRBV2	TRBD1	TRBJ1-1	.	TGTGCCAGCAGTGAACCGGGACAGTCGAACACTGAAGCTTTCTTT	CASSEPGQSNTEAFF
TRBV29-1	.	TRBJ2-7	few	TGCAGCGTTGAAGGTGATAGACTCCAGCAGTACTTC	CSVEGDRLQQYF
TRBV29-1	.	TRBJ2-5	.	TGCAGCGTTGTGGCAGGGTACCAAGAGACCCAGTACTTC	CSVVAGYQETQYF
TRBV7-9	.	TRBJ2-5	.	TGTGCCAGCAGCTTTTCCGGACAAGAGACCCAGTACTTC	CASSFSGQETQYF
TRBV6-6	.	TRBJ1-4	.	TGTGCCAGCAGTGGGCCAGGCCCCAATGAAAAACTGTTTTTT	CASSGPGPNEKLFF
TRBV2	.	TRBJ1-1	.	TGTGCCAGCAGTGAACCGACTCTTGAAGCTTTCTTT	CASSEPTLEAFF
TRBV10-3	.	TRBJ2-5	once	TGTGCCATCAGTGAGGGCCCGACAAAAGAGACCCAGTACTTC	CAISEGPTKETQYF
TRBV5-1	.	TRBJ2-5	.	TGCGCCAGCAGCGTTGGGGGCAGTGCCCAAGAGACCCAGTACTTC	CASSVGGSAQETQYF
TRBV6-5	TRBD1	TRBJ2-7	.	TGTGCCAGCAGTTACTGGACAGGCTTTAGCCACGAGCAGTACTTC	CASSYWTGFSHEQYF
TRBV7-2	.	TRBJ2-7	.	TGTGCCAGCAGCTTAGTTTTTGACATGACAGAGTCCTACGAGCAGTACTTC	CASSLVFDMTESYEQYF
TRBV19	.	TRBJ1-5	.	TGTGCCAGTAGATACAGGGAGGGTCAGCCCCAGCATTTT	CASRYREGQPQHF
TRBV10-2	.	TRBJ1-5	.	TGCGCCAGCAGTGAGTCCACGTCAGCAAATCAGCCCCAGCATTTT	CASSESTSANQPQHF
TRBV4-1	TRBD1	TRBJ2-7	.	TGCGCCAGCGCCCAGGGGGCTACGGGCTACGAGCAGTACTTC	CASAQGATGYEQYF
TRBV5-1	.	TRBJ1-4	.	TGCGCCAGCGGCCAGGCCAGTTTTTCCACTAATGAAAAACTGTTTTTT	CASGQASFSTNEKLFF
TRBV4-1	.	TRBJ1-6	once	TGCGCCAGCAGCCAAGGTAAGGGGAATGGTAATTCACCCCTCCACTTT	CASSQGKGNGNSPLHF
TRBV2	TRBD1	TRBJ2-3	.	TGTGCCAGTAGCTACCTCGGGACAGGGGTTGTAGATACGCAGTATTTT	CASSYLGTGVVDTQYF
TRBV5-1	.	TRBJ2-1	.	TGCGCCAGCAGCTTGGCCAGAGGGATTAACAATGAGCAGTTCTTC	CASSLARGINNEQFF
TRBV5-6	.	TRBJ1-1	.	TGTGCCAGCAGCTTGTACGTCATGAACACTGAAGCTTTCTTT	CASSLYVMNTEAFF
TRBV7-9	.	TRBJ2-3	.	TGTGCCAGCAGCTTAGGTCTTCCGACTAGCACAGATACGCAGTATTTT	CASSLGLPTSTDTQYF
TRBV30	.	TRBJ1-2	.	TGTGCCTGGAGTCAGGAGGACAACTATGGCTACACCTTC	CAWSQEDNYGYTF
TRBV6-6	TRBD1	TRBJ1-1	.	TGTGCCAGCAGCGACACAGGGGCTGCGAACACTGAAGCTTTCTTT	CASSDTGAANTEAFF
TRBV6-1	TRBD1	TRBJ1-4	.	TGTGCCAGCAAGGGAGGGGGCTTGGAAAAACTGTTTTTT	CASKGGGLEKLFF
TRBV5-4	.	TRBJ1-1	.	TGTGCCAGCAGCTTGGCCAACCGTGGAAGCACTGAAGCTTTCTTT	CASSLANRGSTEAFF
TRBV5-4	TRBD1	TRBJ1-3	.	TGTGCCAGCAGCCCGGGGACAGGGGAATTAACTGGAAACACCATATATTTT	CASSPGTGELTGNTIYF
TRBV27	.	TRBJ1-2	.	TGTGCCAGCGGAAATACAGGGCGCGGCTACACCTTC	CASGNTGRGYTF
TRBV14	TRBD2	TRBJ2-3	.	TGTGCCAGCAGTCGAAAACTAGCGGGCACAGATACGCAGTATTTT	CASSRKLAGTDTQYF
TRBV18	TRBD1	TRBJ1-2	.	TGTGCCAGCTCACCGAGGACAGGGAGCTATGGCTACACCTTC	CASSPRTGSYGYTF
TRBV4-1	.	TRBJ2-7	.	TGCGCCAGCAGCCGGGGATACGAGCAGTACTTC	CASSRGYEQYF
TRBV6-1	.	TRBJ2-7	.	TGTGCCAGCAGTATTCAGGCAGTCTACGAGCAGTACTTC	CASSIQAVYEQYF
TRBV5-1	TRBD1	TRBJ1-5	.	TGCGCCAGCAGCTTGGGGGGACAGGATCAGCCCCAGCATTTT	CASSLGGQDQPQHF
TRBV25-1	.	TRBJ2-1	.	TGTGCCAGCAGTCGCTCGGCTTTTCTTAACAATGAGCAGTTCTTC	CASSRSAFLNNEQFF
TRBV2	.	TRBJ2-3	once	TGTGCCAGCAGTCCTGGACTCGGCCGGAGCACAGATACGCAGTATTTT	CASSPGLGRSTDTQYF
TRBV5-1	.	TRBJ1-5	few	TGCGCCAGCAGCCCGGACCGCAATCAGCCCCAGCATTTT	CASSPDRNQPQHF
TRBV10-3	.	TRBJ2-5	.	TGTGCCATCAATTACGGGGGTATCCAAGAGACCCAGTACTTC	CAINYGGIQETQYF